This T cell receptor beta chain was sequenced in a study of cytomegalovirus exposure and HLA in healthy donors. Libraries were prepared by immunoSEQ multiplex PCR; TCRdb keeps only in-frame clonotypes and omits some of them. There are roughly 130,000 clones in the sample; 85% to 90% occur only once, and approximately 3.5% lies in the top ten. V trimming: 7 bases; J trimming: 4 bases; junction bases outside the gene matches: 7. Germline values: CDR1 SNHLY, CDR2 FYNNEI. The CDR3 spans 16 residues. The sequencing sample was made of PBMCs. The J gene is TRBJ2-1, the V gene TRBV2; 13 bases line up with TRBD2. This sequence originates from a man aged 25 to 40 in good health and CMV-seronegative. CDR3 region: CASIFKLAGGYNEQFF. In DNA form, the CDR3 reads TGTGCCAGCATATTCAAACTAGCGGGGGGGTACAATGAGCAGTTCTTC.